This record concerns one T cell receptor (beta chain) sequence. The data were produced by immunoSEQ multiplex PCR, yet TCRdb's version contains in-frame clones alone and is incomplete. Of 430,000 or so clones detected, roughly 88% appear once; the ten largest clones hold about 1.4%. This entry is derived from a study of blood T cell repertoires in COVID-19. V lost 5 bases and J 11 bases, leaving 10 bases between the germline ends. The length of the CDR3 is 12 residues. Germline V gene sequence: CDR1 SEHNR, CDR2 FQNEAQ (reference sequence). This rearrangement joins TRBV7-9 to TRBJ1-6, with TRBD1 as a possible D gene (5 bases). The sequence derives from a woman in her late teens or twenties who had been exposed to COVID-19. The sequenced sample consisted of PBMCs or T cells enriched from blood (not recorded which). As DNA, the CDR3 is TGTGCCAGCAGCCAGGCGGGGGCACCCCTCCACTTT. This encodes CASSQAGAPLHF.